Each of the 4 T cell receptor beta chains below was sequenced from the same sample in a study of T cells in Graves' hyperthyroidism and ophthalmopathy. RNA transcripts were the template for amplifying TCR beta CDR3 regions. Researchers ran a first-round RT-PCR on the TCR CDR3 using the HTBI primer set. TCRdb re-called the multiplex PCR reads through MiXCR, storing one row per CDR3 protein. The table shows 800,000 or so distinct CDR3 sequences, with about 38% occurring only once. Sequencing used blood. All receptors come from a man between 18 and 29 years old with Graves' hyperthyroidism.

The chain recombines TRBV29-1 with TRBJ2-5; 7 bases align to TRBD1. Looked up from germline, CDR1 is SQVTM and CDR2 is ANQGSEA. The trim removed 4 bases at V and 9 bases at J, leaving 8 bases unmatched. This CDR3 has 12 residues. CDR3 bases: TGCAGCGTTGGACAGGGAGCTCAGCCCCAGTACTTC. Encoded protein: CSVGQGAQPQYF.

The chain uses TRBV7-9 and TRBJ1-5, with D maybe TRBD1 (6 bases). CDR1 is SEHNR and CDR2 is FQNEAQ in the germline V gene (reference sequence). The CDR3 has 15 residues. The ends were cut back, 5 bases at V and 6 bases at J, with 17 bases in the middle. CDR3 nucleotides: TGTGCCAGCAGCCCAACCCCGACAGGCGGTCAGCCCCAGCATTTT. Translated, it gives CASSPTPTGGQPQHF.

Comments on this clonotype: An end of the junction differs from the germline gene, which may be a read error. The J gene is TRBJ1-5, the V gene TRBV11-1, with 7 positions matching TRBD1. Germline-derived CDR1 and CDR2 are SGHAT and FQDESV (reference sequence). This CDR3 region has 16 residues. This CDR3 is CASSLTGDWGNQPQHF. CDR3 nucleotide sequence: TGCGCCAGCAGCCTAACAGGGGATTGGGGCAATCAGCCCCAGCATTTT.

The V gene is TRBV29-1, the J gene TRBJ1-3; D ambiguous. CDR3 size: 12 residues. Per the germline V gene, CDR1 is SQVTM and CDR2 is ANQGSEA. The ends were cut back, 4 bases at V and 0 bases at J, with 4 bases in the middle. The CDR3 loop is CSVARSGNTIYF. In DNA form, the CDR3 reads TGCAGCGTTGCCCGCTCTGGAAACACCATATATTTT.